The rows below give T cell receptor beta chains drawn from one sample of a study of glioma-infiltrating T cells after dendritic cell vaccination. The method was immunoSEQ multiplex PCR; TCRdb's version includes in-frame clones alone and lacks a portion of them. The sample consists of over 75,000 clones, 80% to 90% of them appearing once. Material: blood, obtained after dendritic cell vaccination. The receptors here all came from a human donor with glioblastoma. Both conserved end residues are part of each CDR3. A D gene is named only where the DNA matches it firmly. The size of a clone is reported for some rows only, either as once, few or many, or as a class for expanded clones.

V: TRBV5-1
size: few
D: .
J: TRBJ1-4
CDR3: CASSLVYPDSGEKLFF
DNA: TGCGCCAGCAGCTTGGTGTACCCGGACAGTGGGGAAAAACTGTTTTTT

V: TRBV6-5
size: few
D: .
J: TRBJ2-7
CDR3: CASSYSLDSAYEQYF
DNA: TGTGCCAGCAGTTACTCCCTTGATTCGGCCTACGAGCAGTACTTC

V: TRBV7-3
size: .
D: .
J: TRBJ2-1
CDR3: CASNPYPSSSYNEQFF
DNA: TGTGCCAGCAACCCATACCCGTCGAGCTCCTACAATGAGCAGTTCTTC

V: TRBV5-1
size: .
D: .
J: TRBJ2-7
CDR3: CASSPEVSGRYEQYF
DNA: TGCGCCAGCAGCCCCGAGGTTTCAGGGAGGTACGAGCAGTACTTC

V: TRBV18
size: .
D: .
J: TRBJ1-2
CDR3: CASSPSTGLNYGYTF
DNA: TGTGCCAGCTCACCATCAACGGGATTAAACTATGGCTACACCTTC

V: TRBV27
size: few
D: .
J: TRBJ2-7
CDR3: CASSLVRGPSYEQYF
DNA: TGTGCCAGCAGTCTTGTCAGGGGACCCTCCTACGAGCAGTACTTC

V: TRBV2
size: .
D: TRBD1
J: TRBJ2-3
CDR3: CASRQGSTDTQYF
DNA: TGTGCCAGTCGACAGGGCAGCACAGATACGCAGTATTTT

V: TRBV27
size: .
D: .
J: TRBJ2-5
CDR3: CASSTRGRETQYF
DNA: TGTGCCAGCAGTACTCGAGGGCGAGAGACCCAGTACTTC

V: TRBV23-1
size: .
D: TRBD1
J: TRBJ2-1
CDR3: CASSLRGTGVHNEQFF
DNA: TGCGCCAGCAGTCTTCGCGGGACAGGGGTCCACAATGAGCAGTTCTTC

V: TRBV18
size: once
D: .
J: TRBJ2-7
CDR3: CASSPPGQPYEQYF
DNA: TGTGCCAGCTCACCTCCGGGACAACCCTACGAGCAGTACTTC

V: TRBV6-5
size: .
D: .
J: TRBJ1-2
CDR3: CASRVKGGNHYGYTF
DNA: TGTGCCAGCAGAGTCAAGGGGGGGAATCACTATGGCTACACCTTC

V: TRBV7-8
size: .
D: .
J: TRBJ1-5
CDR3: CASSLGVPRGNQPQHF
DNA: TGTGCCAGCAGCTTAGGGGTCCCCAGGGGCAATCAGCCCCAGCATTTT

V: TRBV29-1
size: .
D: .
J: TRBJ2-1
CDR3: CSVKPYDEQFF
DNA: TGCAGCGTCAAGCCTTATGATGAGCAGTTCTTC

V: TRBV10-3
size: .
D: TRBD2
J: TRBJ2-5
CDR3: CAISDGRGVETQYF
DNA: TGTGCCATCAGTGATGGGCGGGGGGTCGAGACCCAGTACTTC

V: TRBV19
size: .
D: .
J: TRBJ2-5
CDR3: CASSTQKQETQYF
DNA: TGTGCCAGTAGTACGCAGAAACAAGAGACCCAGTACTTC

V: TRBV5-1
size: .
D: .
J: TRBJ1-5
CDR3: CASSLAPGSNQPQHF
DNA: TGCGCCAGCAGCTTGGCCCCGGGATCTAATCAGCCCCAGCATTTT

V: TRBV19
size: .
D: .
J: TRBJ1-5
CDR3: CASNLPGGGSNQPQHF
DNA: TGTGCCAGTAACCTCCCGGGAGGAGGGAGCAATCAGCCCCAGCATTTT

V: TRBV2
size: .
D: .
J: TRBJ1-4
CDR3: CASILRQREKLFF
DNA: TGTGCCAGCATCCTACGGCAGAGGGAAAAACTGTTTTTT

V: TRBV27
size: .
D: .
J: TRBJ1-1
CDR3: CASSFRVDSEAFF
DNA: TGTGCCAGCAGTTTCAGGGTTGACTCTGAAGCTTTCTTT

V: TRBV18
size: .
D: .
J: TRBJ1-3
CDR3: CASSPYGTSVSGNTIYF
DNA: TGTGCCAGCTCACCCTATGGGACATCCGTCTCTGGAAACACCATATATTTT

V: TRBV6-1
size: .
D: TRBD1
J: TRBJ1-2
CDR3: CASSDIMHRGRDYGYTF
DNA: TGTGCCAGCAGTGATATTATGCACAGGGGGCGCGACTATGGCTACACCTTC

V: TRBV2
size: .
D: TRBD2
J: TRBJ2-2
CDR3: CASLLQRGPGELFF
DNA: TGTGCCAGCCTCCTCCAGCGGGGCCCCGGGGAGCTGTTTTTT

V: TRBV29-1
size: .
D: TRBD2
J: TRBJ2-4
CDR3: CSVEASGGNIQYF
DNA: TGCAGCGTTGAAGCTAGCGGAGGTAACATTCAGTACTTC

V: TRBV7-2
size: .
D: .
J: TRBJ1-1
CDR3: CATGQPNTEAFF
DNA: TGTGCCACCGGACAGCCGAACACTGAAGCTTTCTTT

V: TRBV7-2
size: .
D: .
J: TRBJ1-3
CDR3: CASSTSGAGNTIYF
DNA: TGTGCCAGCAGCACCTCAGGGGCTGGAAACACCATATATTTT

V: TRBV6-5
size: .
D: .
J: TRBJ1-1
CDR3: CASSTTPHTEAFF
DNA: TGTGCCAGCAGCACAACACCTCACACTGAAGCTTTCTTT

V: TRBV4-1
size: once
D: TRBD2
J: TRBJ2-1
CDR3: CASSQRLAGDYNEQFF
DNA: TGCGCCAGCAGCCAACGCCTAGCGGGAGACTACAATGAGCAGTTCTTC

V: TRBV2
size: .
D: TRBD1
J: TRBJ2-5
CDR3: CASRDRERTQYF
DNA: TGTGCCAGCAGGGACAGGGAGAGGACCCAGTACTTC

V: TRBV21-1
size: .
D: .
J: TRBJ2-1
CDR3: CASSNGNPRSYNEQFF
DNA: TGTGCCAGCAGCAACGGTAACCCTCGATCCTACAATGAGCAGTTCTTC

V: TRBV6-1
size: .
D: TRBD1
J: TRBJ1-2
CDR3: CASSESGTAMYGYTF
DNA: TGTGCCAGCAGTGAATCCGGGACAGCGATGTATGGCTACACCTTC

V: TRBV11-2
size: .
D: .
J: TRBJ1-3
CDR3: CASRNRVSGNTIYF
DNA: TGTGCCAGCCGTAACAGGGTCTCTGGAAACACCATATATTTT

V: TRBV19
size: few
D: .
J: TRBJ1-3
CDR3: CASSRRDSGNTIYF
DNA: TGTGCCAGTAGTAGGAGGGACTCTGGAAACACCATATATTTT

V: TRBV7-9
size: .
D: TRBD2
J: TRBJ2-5
CDR3: CASNPGGGPETQYF
DNA: TGTGCCAGCAACCCTGGGGGGGGTCCGGAGACCCAGTACTTC

V: TRBV7-3
size: .
D: TRBD1
J: TRBJ1-2
CDR3: CASSGQGPNYGYTF
DNA: TGTGCCAGCAGCGGACAGGGACCTAACTATGGCTACACCTTC

V: TRBV2
size: .
D: .
J: TRBJ1-6
CDR3: CASSESSYNSPLHF
DNA: TGTGCCAGCAGTGAGAGCTCCTATAATTCACCCCTCCACTTT

V: TRBV5-1
size: .
D: .
J: TRBJ1-5
CDR3: CASSFQEGQPQHF
DNA: TGCGCCAGCAGCTTTCAGGAAGGCCAGCCCCAGCATTTT

V: TRBV28
size: .
D: TRBD1
J: TRBJ2-5
CDR3: CASSLPGTAEETQYF
DNA: TGTGCCAGCAGTTTGCCCGGGACAGCAGAAGAGACCCAGTACTTC

V: TRBV4-2
size: .
D: TRBD2
J: TRBJ2-2
CDR3: CASSQGTSDTGELFF
DNA: TGTGCCAGCAGCCAGGGGACTAGCGACACCGGGGAGCTGTTTTTT

V: TRBV6-1
size: .
D: .
J: TRBJ2-7
CDR3: CASSRITGSSYEQYF
DNA: TGTGCCAGCAGTCGAATAACGGGGAGCTCCTACGAGCAGTACTTC

V: TRBV5-1
size: once
D: .
J: TRBJ2-7
CDR3: CASRPENREEYEQYF
DNA: TGCGCCAGCAGACCTGAAAACAGAGAAGAATACGAGCAGTACTTC

V: TRBV27
size: .
D: .
J: TRBJ1-5
CDR3: CASRPGQRQPQHF
DNA: TGTGCCAGCAGACCCGGACAGCGTCAGCCCCAGCATTTT

V: TRBV18
size: .
D: TRBD2
J: TRBJ2-3
CDR3: CASSPRLAGVTDTQYF
DNA: TGTGCCAGCTCACCACGACTAGCGGGAGTCACAGATACGCAGTATTTT

V: TRBV5-6
size: .
D: TRBD1
J: TRBJ2-7
CDR3: CASSWDRVIPYEQYF
DNA: TGTGCCAGCAGCTGGGACAGGGTAATCCCCTACGAGCAGTACTTC

V: TRBV11-2
size: .
D: .
J: TRBJ1-1
CDR3: CASSLDRNTEAFF
DNA: TGTGCCAGCAGCTTGGACAGAAACACTGAAGCTTTCTTT

V: TRBV5-6
size: once
D: .
J: TRBJ2-7
CDR3: CASSPGRGHTYEQYF
DNA: TGTGCCAGCAGTCCCGGGCGGGGGCACACCTACGAGCAGTACTTC

V: TRBV7-8
size: .
D: TRBD1
J: TRBJ1-1
CDR3: CASRSRQGGNTEAFF
DNA: TGTGCCAGCAGGTCTCGACAGGGGGGAAACACTGAAGCTTTCTTT

V: TRBV19
size: .
D: TRBD1
J: TRBJ1-4
CDR3: CASKDRFDLSREKLFF
DNA: TGTGCCAGTAAGGACAGGTTCGATTTATCCCGTGAAAAACTGTTTTTT

V: TRBV2
size: .
D: TRBD1
J: TRBJ1-3
CDR3: CASSVTSGQGLSGNTIYF
DNA: TGTGCCAGCAGTGTCACGTCTGGACAGGGGCTCTCTGGAAACACCATATATTTT

V: TRBV5-6
size: .
D: .
J: TRBJ1-5
CDR3: CASSPSGTSNQPQHF
DNA: TGTGCCAGCAGCCCATCCGGGACAAGCAATCAGCCCCAGCATTTT

V: TRBV18
size: .
D: TRBD1
J: TRBJ2-7
CDR3: CASSPATGEYEQYF
DNA: TGTGCCAGCTCACCGGCCACAGGGGAATACGAGCAGTACTTC

V: TRBV25-1
size: .
D: .
J: TRBJ1-2
CDR3: CASSEWSAGDGYTF
DNA: TGTGCCAGCAGTGAATGGTCGGCAGGGGATGGCTACACCTTC

V: TRBV18
size: .
D: TRBD1
J: TRBJ1-1
CDR3: CASSSGRTGGTEAFF
DNA: TGTGCCAGCTCCTCTGGACGGACAGGGGGCACTGAAGCTTTCTTT

V: TRBV6-5
size: .
D: .
J: TRBJ1-1
CDR3: CASIRREATNTEAFF
DNA: TGTGCCAGCATCCGGCGGGAAGCGACGAACACTGAAGCTTTCTTT

V: TRBV19
size: .
D: .
J: TRBJ2-2
CDR3: CASSLLFGTGELFF
DNA: TGTGCCAGTAGTTTGCTCTTCGGGACCGGGGAGCTGTTTTTT